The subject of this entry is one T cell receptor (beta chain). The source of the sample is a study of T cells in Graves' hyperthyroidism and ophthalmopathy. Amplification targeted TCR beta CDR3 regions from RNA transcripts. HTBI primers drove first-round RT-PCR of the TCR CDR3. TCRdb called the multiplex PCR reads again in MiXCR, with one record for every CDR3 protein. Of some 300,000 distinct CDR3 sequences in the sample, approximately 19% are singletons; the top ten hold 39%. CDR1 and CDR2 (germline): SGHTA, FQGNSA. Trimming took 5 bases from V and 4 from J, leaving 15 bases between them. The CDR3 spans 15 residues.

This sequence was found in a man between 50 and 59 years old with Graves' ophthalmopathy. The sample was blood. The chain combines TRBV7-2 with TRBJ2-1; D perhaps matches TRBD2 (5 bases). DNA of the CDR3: TGTGCCAGCAGCCCACATCCGGGGTCGTACAATGAGCAGTTCTTC. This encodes CASSPHPGSYNEQFF.